These T cell receptor beta chains were read from a single sample in a study of OX40 agonist ivuxolimab in advanced cancers. Produced via immunoSEQ multiplex PCR; TCRdb's table is partial and in-frame only. The table shows fewer than 8,000 clones, with 87% occurring only once. The source material was CD4+ or CD8+ T cells sorted from blood, sampled in a trial of the OX40 agonist ivuxolimab. The receptors were gathered from an adult with an advanced solid tumor such as melanoma, head and neck, liver or kidney cancer. Both conserved end residues are part of each CDR3. Fields, in order: J gene, V gene, CDR3 protein.

>TRBJ1-5|TRBV7-9
CASSEDGRNQPQHF
>TRBJ2-1|TRBV7-9
CASSLVRARGNEQFF
>TRBJ1-1|TRBV5-1
CASSSTGMGTEAFF
>NA|TRBV9
CASSVGGDSYEQYF
>TRBJ1-4|TRBV5-1
CASSLGDEKLFF
>TRBJ1-5|TRBV28
CASGEGLGQPQHF
>TRBJ2-1|TRBV7-2
CASSLYGPPYNEQFF
>TRBJ1-5|TRBV28
CASFSSGDSNQPQHF
>TRBJ2-1|TRBV6-4
CASSDGDNNEQFF
>TRBJ1-1|TRBV30
CAWDSIRGYTEAFF
>TRBJ2-5|TRBV28
CASSQGQGSRETQYF
>TRBJ2-1|TRBV7-6
CASSRPTLTDFDEQFF
>TRBJ1-1|TRBV19
CASSIEGLNTEAFF
>TRBJ2-2|TRBV7-9
CASSTRLSGSAGELFF
>TRBJ2-5|TRBV5-8
CASSPGGGFVQETQYF
>TRBJ2-1|TRBV28
CATQREYNEQFF
>TRBJ2-7|TRBV2
CASSEVNRRINEQYF
>TRBJ2-7|TRBV7-9
CASSPIKPPYEQYF
>TRBJ2-7|TRBV27
CASSWTGFSSYEQYF
>TRBJ2-7|TRBV9
CASSPRGSELYEQYF
>TRBJ2-7|TRBV19
CASSTGLAGVIEQYF
>TRBJ1-2|TRBV19
CASSIVDRAAFNYGYTF
>TRBJ2-5|TRBV29-1
CSASASGLETQYF
>TRBJ2-2|TRBV13
CASSLARLGRGELFF
>TRBJ2-1|TRBV28
CASSLSGHNEQFF
>TRBJ1-5|TRBV9
CASSVGTAYQPQHF
>TRBJ2-1|TRBV6-5
CASSYSPSSYNEQFF
>TRBJ2-7|TRBV28
CATNRGPYEQYF